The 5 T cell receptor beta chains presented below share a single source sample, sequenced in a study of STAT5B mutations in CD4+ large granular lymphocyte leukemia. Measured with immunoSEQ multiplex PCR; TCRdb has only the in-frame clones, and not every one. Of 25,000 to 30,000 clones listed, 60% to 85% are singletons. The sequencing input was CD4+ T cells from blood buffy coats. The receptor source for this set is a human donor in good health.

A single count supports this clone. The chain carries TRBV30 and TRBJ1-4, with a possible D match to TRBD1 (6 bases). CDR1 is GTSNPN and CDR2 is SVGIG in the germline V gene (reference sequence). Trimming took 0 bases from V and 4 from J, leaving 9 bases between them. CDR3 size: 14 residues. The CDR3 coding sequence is TGTGCCTGGAGTGTAGGGGGGAATAATGAAAAACTGTTTTTT. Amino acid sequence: CAWSVGGNNEKLFF.

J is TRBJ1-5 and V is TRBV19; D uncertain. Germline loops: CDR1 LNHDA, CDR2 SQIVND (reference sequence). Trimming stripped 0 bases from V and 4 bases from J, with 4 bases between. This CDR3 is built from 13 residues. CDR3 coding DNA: TGTGCCAGTAGTATAGAGGCGAATCAGCCCCAGCATTTT. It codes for CASSIEANQPQHF.

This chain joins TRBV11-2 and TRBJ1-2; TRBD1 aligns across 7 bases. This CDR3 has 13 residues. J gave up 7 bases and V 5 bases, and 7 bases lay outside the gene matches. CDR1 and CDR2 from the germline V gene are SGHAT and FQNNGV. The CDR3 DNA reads TGTGCCAGCAGCACACAGGGGTTCGGTGGCTACACCTTC. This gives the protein CASSTQGFGGYTF. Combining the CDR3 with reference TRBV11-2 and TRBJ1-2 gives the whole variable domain EAGVAQSPRYKIIEKRQSVAFWCNPISGHATLYWYQQILGQGPKLLIQFQNNGVVDDSQLPKDRFSAERLKGVDSTLKIQPAKLEDSAVYLCASSTQGFGGYTFGSGTRLTVV.

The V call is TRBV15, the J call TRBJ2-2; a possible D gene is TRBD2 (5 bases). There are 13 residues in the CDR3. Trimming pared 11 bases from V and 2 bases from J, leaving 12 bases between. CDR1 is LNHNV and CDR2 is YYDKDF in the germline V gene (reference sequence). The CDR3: CAPEGLNTGELFF. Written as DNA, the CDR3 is TGTGCCCCCGAGGGCTTAAACACCGGGGAGCTGTTTTTT.

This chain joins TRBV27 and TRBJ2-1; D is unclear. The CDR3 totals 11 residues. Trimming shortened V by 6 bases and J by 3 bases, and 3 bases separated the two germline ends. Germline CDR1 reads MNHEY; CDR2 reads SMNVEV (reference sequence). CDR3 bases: TGTGCCAGCAGCCTCTACAATGAGCAGTTCTTC. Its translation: CASSLYNEQFF.